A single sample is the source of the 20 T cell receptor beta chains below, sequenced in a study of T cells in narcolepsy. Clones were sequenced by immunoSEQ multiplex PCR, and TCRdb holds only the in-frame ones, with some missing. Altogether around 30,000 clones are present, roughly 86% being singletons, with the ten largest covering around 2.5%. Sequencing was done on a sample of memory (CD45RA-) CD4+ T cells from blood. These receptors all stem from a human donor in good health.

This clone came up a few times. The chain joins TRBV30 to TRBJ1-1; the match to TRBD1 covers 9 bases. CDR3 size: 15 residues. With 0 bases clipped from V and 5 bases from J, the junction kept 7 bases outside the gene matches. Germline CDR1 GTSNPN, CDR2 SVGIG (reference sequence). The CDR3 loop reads CAWSVGDRVRTEAFF. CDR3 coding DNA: TGTGCCTGGAGTGTAGGGGACAGGGTGCGAACTGAAGCTTTCTTT.

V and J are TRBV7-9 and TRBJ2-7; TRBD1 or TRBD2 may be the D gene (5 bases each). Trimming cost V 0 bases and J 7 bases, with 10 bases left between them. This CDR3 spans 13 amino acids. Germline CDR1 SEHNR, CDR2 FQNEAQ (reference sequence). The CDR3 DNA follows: TGTGCCAGCAGCTTAGCTGGGACGGGTGAGCAGTACTTC. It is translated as CASSLAGTGEQYF.

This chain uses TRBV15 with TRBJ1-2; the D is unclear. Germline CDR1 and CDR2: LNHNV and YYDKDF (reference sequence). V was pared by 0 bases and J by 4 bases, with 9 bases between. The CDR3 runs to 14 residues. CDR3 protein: CATSRDAQSYGYTF. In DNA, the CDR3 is TGTGCCACCAGCAGAGATGCCCAATCCTATGGCTACACCTTC.

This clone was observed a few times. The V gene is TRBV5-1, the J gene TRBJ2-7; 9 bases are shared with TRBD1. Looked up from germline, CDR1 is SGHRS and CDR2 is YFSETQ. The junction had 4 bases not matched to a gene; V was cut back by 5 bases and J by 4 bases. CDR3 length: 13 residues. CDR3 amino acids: CASRGQGRYEQYF. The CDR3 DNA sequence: TGCGCCAGCAGGGGACAGGGTCGGTACGAGCAGTACTTC.

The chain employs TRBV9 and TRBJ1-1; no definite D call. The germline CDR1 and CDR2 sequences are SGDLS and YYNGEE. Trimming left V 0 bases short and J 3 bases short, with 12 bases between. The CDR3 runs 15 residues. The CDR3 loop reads CASSVVPDVDTEAFF. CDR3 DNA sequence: TGTGCCAGCAGCGTAGTACCGGACGTAGACACTGAAGCTTTCTTT.

The DNA for the CDR3 is TGTGCCAGCAGCTTAGTCGGGGGCGGCAACTATGGCTACACCTTC. It translates to CASSLVGGGNYGYTF. The chain is built from TRBV7-2 and TRBJ1-2, with D possibly matching TRBD1 (6 bases). The ends were cut back, 1 base at V and 2 bases at J, with 11 bases in the middle. This CDR3 has 15 amino acids. CDR1 SGHTA and CDR2 FQGNSA come from the germline V gene.

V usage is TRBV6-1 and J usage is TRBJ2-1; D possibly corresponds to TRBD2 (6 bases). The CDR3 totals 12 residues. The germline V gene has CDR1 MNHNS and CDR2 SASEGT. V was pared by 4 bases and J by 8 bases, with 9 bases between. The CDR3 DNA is TGTGCCAGCAGTGTGGAGGGGTATGAGCAGTTCTTC. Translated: CASSVEGYEQFF.

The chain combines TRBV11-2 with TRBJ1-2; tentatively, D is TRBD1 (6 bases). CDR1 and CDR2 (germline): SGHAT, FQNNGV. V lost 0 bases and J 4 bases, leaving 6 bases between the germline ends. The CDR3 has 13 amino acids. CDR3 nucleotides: TGTGCCAGCAGCTTAGACAGGGGCTATGGCTACACCTTC. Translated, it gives CASSLDRGYGYTF.

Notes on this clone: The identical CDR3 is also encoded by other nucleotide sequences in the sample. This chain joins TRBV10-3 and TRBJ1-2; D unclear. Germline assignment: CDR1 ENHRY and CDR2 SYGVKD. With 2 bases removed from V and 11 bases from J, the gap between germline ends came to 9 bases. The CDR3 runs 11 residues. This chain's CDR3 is CAISETVGYTF. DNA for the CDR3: TGTGCCATCAGTGAGACGGTGGGATACACCTTC.

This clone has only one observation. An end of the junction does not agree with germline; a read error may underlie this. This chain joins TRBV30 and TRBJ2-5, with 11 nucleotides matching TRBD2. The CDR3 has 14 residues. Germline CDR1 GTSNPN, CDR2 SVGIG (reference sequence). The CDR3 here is CTWSGTSGWETQYF. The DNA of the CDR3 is TGTACCTGGAGTGGGACTAGCGGCTGGGAGACCCAGTACTTC.

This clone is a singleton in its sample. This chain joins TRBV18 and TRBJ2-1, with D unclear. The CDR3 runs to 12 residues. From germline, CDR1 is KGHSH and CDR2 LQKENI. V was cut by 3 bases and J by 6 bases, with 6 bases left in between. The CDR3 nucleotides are TGTGCCAGCTCACCGGCGGTCAATGAGCAGTTCTTC. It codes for CASSPAVNEQFF.

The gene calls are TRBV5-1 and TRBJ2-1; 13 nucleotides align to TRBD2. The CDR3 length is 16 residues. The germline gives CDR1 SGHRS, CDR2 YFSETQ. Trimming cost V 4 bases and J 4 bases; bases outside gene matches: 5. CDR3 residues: CASSPRLAGGYNEQFF. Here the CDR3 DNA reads TGCGCCAGCAGCCCAAGACTAGCGGGAGGTTACAATGAGCAGTTCTTC. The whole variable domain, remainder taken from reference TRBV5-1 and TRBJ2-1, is KAGVTQTPRYLIKTRGQQVTLSCSPISGHRSVSWYQQTPGQGLQFLFEYFSETQRNKGNFPGRFSGRQFSNSRSEMNVSTLELGDSALYLCASSPRLAGGYNEQFFGPGTRLTVL.

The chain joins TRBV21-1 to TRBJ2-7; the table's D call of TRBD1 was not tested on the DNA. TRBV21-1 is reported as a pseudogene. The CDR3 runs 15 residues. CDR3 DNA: TGTGCCAGCAGTCGTCCTCACAGGGAACCCTACGAGCAGTACTTC. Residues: CASSRPHREPYEQYF.

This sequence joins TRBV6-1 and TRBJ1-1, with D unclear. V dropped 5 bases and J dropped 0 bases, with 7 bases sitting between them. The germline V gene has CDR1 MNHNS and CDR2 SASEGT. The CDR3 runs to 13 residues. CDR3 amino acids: CASSLPVNTEAFF. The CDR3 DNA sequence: TGTGCCAGCAGTCTCCCGGTGAACACTGAAGCTTTCTTT.

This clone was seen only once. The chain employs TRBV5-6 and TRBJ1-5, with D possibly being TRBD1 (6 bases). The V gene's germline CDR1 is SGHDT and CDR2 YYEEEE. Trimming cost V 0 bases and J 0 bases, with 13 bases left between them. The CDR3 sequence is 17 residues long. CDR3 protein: CASSLAGGGGSNQPQHF. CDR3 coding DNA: TGTGCCAGCAGCTTGGCGGGGGGAGGGGGTAGCAATCAGCCCCAGCATTTT.

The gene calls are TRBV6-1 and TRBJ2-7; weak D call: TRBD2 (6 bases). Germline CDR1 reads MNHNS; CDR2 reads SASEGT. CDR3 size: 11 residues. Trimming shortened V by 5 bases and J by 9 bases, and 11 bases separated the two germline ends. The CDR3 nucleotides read TGTGCCAGCAGTTACGGAGGGATGCAGTACTTC. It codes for CASSYGGMQYF.

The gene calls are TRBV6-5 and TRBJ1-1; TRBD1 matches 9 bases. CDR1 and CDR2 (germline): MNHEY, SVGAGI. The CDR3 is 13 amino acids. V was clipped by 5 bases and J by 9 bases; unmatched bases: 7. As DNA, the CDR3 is TGTGCCAGCAGTCACCAAGACAGGGGGAAAGCTTTCTTT. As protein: CASSHQDRGKAFF.

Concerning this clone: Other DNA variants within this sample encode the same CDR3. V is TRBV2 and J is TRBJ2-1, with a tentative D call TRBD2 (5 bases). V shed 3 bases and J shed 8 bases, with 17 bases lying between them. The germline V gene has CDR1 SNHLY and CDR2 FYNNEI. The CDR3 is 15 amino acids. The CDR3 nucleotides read TGTGCCAGCAGTGAGGGCGCGGGTCCTAATTATGAGCAGTTCTTC. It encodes CASSEGAGPNYEQFF.

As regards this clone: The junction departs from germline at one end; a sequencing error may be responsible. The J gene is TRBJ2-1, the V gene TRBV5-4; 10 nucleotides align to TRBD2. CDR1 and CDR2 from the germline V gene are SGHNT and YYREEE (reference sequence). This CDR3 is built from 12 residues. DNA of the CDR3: TGTGCCAGCAGCAGTGGACTAGCGGAAGTCCTCTTC. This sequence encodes CASSSGLAEVLF.

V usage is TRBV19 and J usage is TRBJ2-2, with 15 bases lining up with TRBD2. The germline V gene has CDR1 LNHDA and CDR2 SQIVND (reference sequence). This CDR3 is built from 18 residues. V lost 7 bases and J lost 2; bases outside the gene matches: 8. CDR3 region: CASTPGLAGGGNTGELFF. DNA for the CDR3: TGTGCCAGTACTCCGGGACTAGCGGGAGGAGGAAACACCGGGGAGCTGTTTTTT.